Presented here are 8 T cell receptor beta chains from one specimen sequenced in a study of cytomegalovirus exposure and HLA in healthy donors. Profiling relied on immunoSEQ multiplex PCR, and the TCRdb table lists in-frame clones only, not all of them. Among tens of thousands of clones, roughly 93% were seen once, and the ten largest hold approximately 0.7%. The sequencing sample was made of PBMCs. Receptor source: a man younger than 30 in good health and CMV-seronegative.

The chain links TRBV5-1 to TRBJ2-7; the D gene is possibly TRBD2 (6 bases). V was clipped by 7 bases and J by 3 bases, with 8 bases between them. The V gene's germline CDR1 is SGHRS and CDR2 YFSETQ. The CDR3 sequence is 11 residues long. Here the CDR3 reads CASRDFYEQYF. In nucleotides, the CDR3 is TGCGCCAGCCGGGACTTCTACGAGCAGTACTTC.

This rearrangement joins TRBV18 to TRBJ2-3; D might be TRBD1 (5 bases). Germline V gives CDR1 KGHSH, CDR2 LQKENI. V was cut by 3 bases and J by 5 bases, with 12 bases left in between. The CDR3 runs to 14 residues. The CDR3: CASSPLGQGDTQYF. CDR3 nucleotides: TGTGCCAGCTCACCCTTGGGGCAGGGAGATACGCAGTATTTT.

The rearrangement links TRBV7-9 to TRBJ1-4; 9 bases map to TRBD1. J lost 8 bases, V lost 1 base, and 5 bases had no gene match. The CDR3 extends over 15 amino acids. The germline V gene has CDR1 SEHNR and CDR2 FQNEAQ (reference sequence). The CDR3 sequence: CASSLGDRVGEKLFF. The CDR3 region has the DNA TGTGCCAGCAGCTTAGGGGACAGGGTTGGGGAAAAACTGTTTTTT. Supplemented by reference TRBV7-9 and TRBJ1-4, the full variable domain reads DTGVSQNPRHKITKRGQNVTFRCDPISEHNRLYWYRQTLGQGPEFLTYFQNEAQLEKSRLLSDRFSAERPKGSFSTLEIQRTEQGDSAMYLCASSLGDRVGEKLFFGSGTQLSVL.

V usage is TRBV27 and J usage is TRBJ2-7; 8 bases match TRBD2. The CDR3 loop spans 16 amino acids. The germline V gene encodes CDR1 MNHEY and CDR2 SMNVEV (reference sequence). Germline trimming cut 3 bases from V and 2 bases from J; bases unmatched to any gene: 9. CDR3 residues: CASSFSSGTRTYEQYF. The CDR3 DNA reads TGTGCCAGCAGTTTTTCTTCCGGGACTAGAACCTACGAGCAGTACTTC.

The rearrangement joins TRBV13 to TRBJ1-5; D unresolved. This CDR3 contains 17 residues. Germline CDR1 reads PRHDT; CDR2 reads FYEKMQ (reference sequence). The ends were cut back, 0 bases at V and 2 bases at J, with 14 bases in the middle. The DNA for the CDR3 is TGTGCCAGCAGCTTAGGGAACCGCTTGAGAGGCAATCAGCCCCAGCATTTT. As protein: CASSLGNRLRGNQPQHF.

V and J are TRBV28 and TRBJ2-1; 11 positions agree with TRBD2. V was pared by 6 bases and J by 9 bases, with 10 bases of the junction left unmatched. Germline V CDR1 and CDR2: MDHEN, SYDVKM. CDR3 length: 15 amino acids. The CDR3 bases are TGTGCCAGCAGCTCTACTAGCGGGAGAGTTGTTGAGCAGTTCTTC. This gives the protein CASSSTSGRVVEQFF.

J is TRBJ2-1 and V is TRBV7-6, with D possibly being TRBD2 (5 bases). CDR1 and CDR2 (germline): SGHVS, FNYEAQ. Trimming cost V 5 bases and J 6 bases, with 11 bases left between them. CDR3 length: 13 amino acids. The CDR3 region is CASSLFGGNEQFF. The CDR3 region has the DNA TGTGCCAGCAGCCTCTTCGGAGGCAATGAGCAGTTCTTC.

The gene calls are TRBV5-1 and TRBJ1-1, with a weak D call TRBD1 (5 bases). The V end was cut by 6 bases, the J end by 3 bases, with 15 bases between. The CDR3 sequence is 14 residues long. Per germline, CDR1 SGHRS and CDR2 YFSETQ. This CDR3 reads CASKTGGSDTEAFF. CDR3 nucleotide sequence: TGCGCCAGCAAGACGGGGGGATCGGACACTGAAGCTTTCTTT.